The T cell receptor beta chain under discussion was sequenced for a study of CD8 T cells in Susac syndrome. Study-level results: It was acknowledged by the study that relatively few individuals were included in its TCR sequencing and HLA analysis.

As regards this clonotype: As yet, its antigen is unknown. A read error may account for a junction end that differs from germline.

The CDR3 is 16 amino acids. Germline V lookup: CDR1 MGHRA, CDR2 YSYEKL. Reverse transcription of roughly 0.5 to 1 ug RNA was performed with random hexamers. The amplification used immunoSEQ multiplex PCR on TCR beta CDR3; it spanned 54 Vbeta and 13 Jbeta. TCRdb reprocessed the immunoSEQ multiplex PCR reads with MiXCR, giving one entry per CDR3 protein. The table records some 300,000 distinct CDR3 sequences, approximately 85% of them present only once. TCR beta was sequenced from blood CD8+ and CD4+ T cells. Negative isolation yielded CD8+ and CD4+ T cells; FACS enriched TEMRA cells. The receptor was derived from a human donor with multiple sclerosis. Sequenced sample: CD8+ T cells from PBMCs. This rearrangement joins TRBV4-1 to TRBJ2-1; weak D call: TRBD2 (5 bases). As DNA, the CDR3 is TGCGCCAGCAACCAAGATTCGACTACTCGCTACAATGAGCAGTTCTTC. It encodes CASNQDSTTRYNEQFF.